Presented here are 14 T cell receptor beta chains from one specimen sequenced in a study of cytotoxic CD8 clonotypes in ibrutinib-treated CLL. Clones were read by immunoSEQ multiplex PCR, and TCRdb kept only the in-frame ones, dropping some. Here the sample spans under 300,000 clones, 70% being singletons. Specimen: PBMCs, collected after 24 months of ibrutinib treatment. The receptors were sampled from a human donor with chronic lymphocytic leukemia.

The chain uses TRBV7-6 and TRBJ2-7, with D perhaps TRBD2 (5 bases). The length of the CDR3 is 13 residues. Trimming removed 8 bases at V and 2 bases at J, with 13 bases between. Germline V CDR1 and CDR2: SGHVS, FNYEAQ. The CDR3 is CASGIGETYEQYF. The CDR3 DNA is TGTGCCAGCGGTATCGGGGAGACCTACGAGCAGTACTTC.

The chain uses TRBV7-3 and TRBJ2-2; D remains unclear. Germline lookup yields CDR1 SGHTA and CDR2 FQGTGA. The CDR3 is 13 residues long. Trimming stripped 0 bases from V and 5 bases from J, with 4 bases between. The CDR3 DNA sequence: TGTGCCAGCAGCTTAACTTCTACCGGGGAGCTGTTTTTT. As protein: CASSLTSTGELFF.

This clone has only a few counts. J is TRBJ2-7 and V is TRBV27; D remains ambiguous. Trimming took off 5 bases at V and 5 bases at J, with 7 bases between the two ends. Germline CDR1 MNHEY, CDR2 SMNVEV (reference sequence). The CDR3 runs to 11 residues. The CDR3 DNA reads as TGTGCCAGCAGTCTAGGGAACGAGCAGTACTTC. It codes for CASSLGNEQYF.

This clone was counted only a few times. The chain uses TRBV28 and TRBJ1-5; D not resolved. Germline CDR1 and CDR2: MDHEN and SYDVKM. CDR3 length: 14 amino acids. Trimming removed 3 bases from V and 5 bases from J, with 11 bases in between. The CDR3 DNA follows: TGTGCCAGCAGTTTCCGTCAGCCCCATCAGCCCCAGCATTTT. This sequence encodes CASSFRQPHQPQHF.

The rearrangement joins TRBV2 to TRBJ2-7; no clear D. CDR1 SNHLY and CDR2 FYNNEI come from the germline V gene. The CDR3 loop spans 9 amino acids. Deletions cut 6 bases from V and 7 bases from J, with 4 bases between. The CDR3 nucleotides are TGTGCCAGCAGAGCGGAGCAGTACTTC. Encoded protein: CASRAEQYF.

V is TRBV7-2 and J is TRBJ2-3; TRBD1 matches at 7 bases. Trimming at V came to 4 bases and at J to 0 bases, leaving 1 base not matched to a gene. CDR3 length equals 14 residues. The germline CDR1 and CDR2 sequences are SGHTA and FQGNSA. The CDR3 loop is CASSSQGSTDTQYF. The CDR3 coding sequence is TGTGCCAGCAGCTCACAGGGGAGCACAGATACGCAGTATTTT. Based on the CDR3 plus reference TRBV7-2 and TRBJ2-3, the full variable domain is GAGVSQSPSNKVTEKGKDVELRCDPISGHTALYWYRQSLGQGLEFLIYFQGNSAPDKSGLPSDRFSAERTGGSVSTLTIQRTQQEDSAVYLCASSSQGSTDTQYFGPGTRLTVL.

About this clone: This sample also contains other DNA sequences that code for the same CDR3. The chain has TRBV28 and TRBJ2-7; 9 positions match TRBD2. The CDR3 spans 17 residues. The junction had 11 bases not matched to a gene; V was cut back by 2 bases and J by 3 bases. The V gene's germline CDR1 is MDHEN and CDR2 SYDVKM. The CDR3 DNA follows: TGTGCCAGCAGTTTACTTTTCCCGCGGGAGGGCCGCTACGAGCAGTACTTC. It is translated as CASSLLFPREGRYEQYF.

CDR3 in DNA: TGTGCCAGCAGCCAAGGAGAAAGGGGGACTGAAGCTTTCTTT. It translates to CASSQGERGTEAFF. This chain links TRBV14 with TRBJ1-1, with D perhaps TRBD1 (6 bases). With 1 base removed from V and 5 bases from J, the gap between germline ends came to 11 bases. The CDR3 length is 14 residues. Germline V gives CDR1 SGHDN, CDR2 FVKESK. The whole variable domain, filled in from reference TRBV14 and TRBJ1-1, reads EAGVTQFPSHSVIEKGQTVTLRCDPISGHDNLYWYRRVMGKEIKFLLHFVKESKQDESGMPNNRFLAERTGGTYSTLKVQPAELEDSGVYFCASSQGERGTEAFFGQGTRLTVV.

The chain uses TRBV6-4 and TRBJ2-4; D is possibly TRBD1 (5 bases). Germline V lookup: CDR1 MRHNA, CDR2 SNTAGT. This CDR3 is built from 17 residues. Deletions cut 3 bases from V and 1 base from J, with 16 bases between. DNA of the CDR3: TGTGCCAGCAGTGAGTCTCCAGGGTTGAGGGCCAAAAACATTCAGTACTTC. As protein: CASSESPGLRAKNIQYF.

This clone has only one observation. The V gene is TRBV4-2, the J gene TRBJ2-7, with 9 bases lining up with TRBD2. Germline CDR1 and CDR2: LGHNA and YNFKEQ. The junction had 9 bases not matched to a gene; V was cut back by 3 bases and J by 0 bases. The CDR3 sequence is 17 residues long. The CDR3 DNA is TGTGCCAGCAGCCAGACGGGGCTAGCGGGGTACTCCTACGAGCAGTACTTC. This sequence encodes CASSQTGLAGYSYEQYF.

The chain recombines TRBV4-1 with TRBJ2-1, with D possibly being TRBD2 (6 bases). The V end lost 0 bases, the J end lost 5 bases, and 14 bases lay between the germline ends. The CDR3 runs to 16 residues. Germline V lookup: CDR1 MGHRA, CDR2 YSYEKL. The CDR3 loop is CASSQDVERVHNEQFF. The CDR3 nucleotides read TGCGCCAGCAGCCAAGATGTCGAGCGGGTACACAATGAGCAGTTCTTC.

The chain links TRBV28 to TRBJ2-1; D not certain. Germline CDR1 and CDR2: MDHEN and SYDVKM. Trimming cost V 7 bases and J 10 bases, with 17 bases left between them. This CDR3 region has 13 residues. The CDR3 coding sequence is TGTGCCAGCACCAAAAGAGGTCCGGGCGAGCAGTTCTTC. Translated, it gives CASTKRGPGEQFF. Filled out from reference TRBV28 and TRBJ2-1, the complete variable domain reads DVKVTQSSRYLVKRTGEKVFLECVQDMDHENMFWYRQDPGLGLRLIYFSYDVKMKEKGDIPEGYSVSREKKERFSLILESASTNQTSMYLCASTKRGPGEQFFGPGTRLTVL.

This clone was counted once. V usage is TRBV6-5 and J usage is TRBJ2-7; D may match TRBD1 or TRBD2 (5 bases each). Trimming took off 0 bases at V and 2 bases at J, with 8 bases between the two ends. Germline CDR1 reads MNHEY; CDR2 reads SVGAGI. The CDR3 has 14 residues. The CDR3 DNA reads TGTGCCAGCAGTTACTCGGGACCTACCTACGAGCAGTACTTC. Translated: CASSYSGPTYEQYF.

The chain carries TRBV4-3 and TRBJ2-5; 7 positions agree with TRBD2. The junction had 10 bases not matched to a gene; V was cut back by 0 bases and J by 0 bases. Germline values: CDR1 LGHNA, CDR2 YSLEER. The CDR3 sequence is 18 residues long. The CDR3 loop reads CASSQEAGEGWYQETQYF. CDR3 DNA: TGCGCCAGCAGCCAAGAGGCTGGGGAGGGGTGGTACCAAGAGACCCAGTACTTC.